The 9 T cell receptor beta chains below all came from one sample that was sequenced in a study of blood T cells in healthy people across ages. Combining a sample-barcoded 5' primer with a J-beta primer mix, a second PCR ran for roughly 7 to 11 cycles. TCRdb re-called the 5' RACE reads with MiXCR, one entry per CDR3 protein. Of under 750,000 distinct CDR3 sequences listed, under 55% are singletons. The specimen sequenced was blood. All receptors come from an elderly man in good health.

The sample holds many counts of this clonotype. This chain connects TRBV6-5 to TRBJ2-7; 11 bases line up with TRBD2. CDR1 MNHEY and CDR2 SVGAGI come from the germline V gene. V lost 4 bases to trimming and J lost 2 bases; unmatched junction nucleotides: 1. The length of the CDR3 is 14 residues. The CDR3 spells CASSLTSGAYEQYF. The CDR3 coding sequence is TGTGCCAGCAGTTTGACTAGCGGGGCCTACGAGCAGTACTTC.

This chain links TRBV6-5 with TRBJ2-1; 11 bases match TRBD2. J was trimmed by 4 bases and V by 8 bases; bases with no gene match: 7. From germline, CDR1 is MNHEY and CDR2 SVGAGI. The CDR3 has 15 residues. CDR3 protein: CASWTGTSGYNEQFF. The CDR3 DNA sequence: TGTGCCAGCTGGACCGGGACTAGCGGTTACAATGAGCAGTTCTTC.

This clonotype was recorded only once. V gene TRBV12-3 or TRBV12-4 combines with J gene TRBJ1-2, with 9 bases lining up with TRBD1. After removal of 6 bases from V and 8 bases from J, the junction contained 10 bases not matched to a gene. The CDR3 is 14 residues long. The CDR3 bases are TGTGCCAGCAGGAGGACAGGGGAATCGGGAGGCTACACCTTC. As protein: CASRRTGESGGYTF.

Concerning this clonotype: One end of the junction is discordant with germline, which a read error may explain. J is TRBJ2-1 and V is TRBV19, with TRBD2 identical over 11 bases. Germline-derived CDR1 and CDR2 are LNHDA and SQIVND (reference sequence). There are 15 residues in the CDR3. The DNA for the CDR3 is TGCGCCAGTAGTGCCCCGGGACTAGCGGCAAATGAGCAGTTCTTC. Translated: CASSAPGLAANEQFF. The full variable domain, rest sourced from reference TRBV19 and TRBJ2-1, is DGGITQSPKYLFRKEGQNVTLSCEQNLNHDAMYWYRQDPGQGLRLIYYSQIVNDFQKGDIAEGYSVSREKKESFPLTVTSAQKNPTAFYLCASSAPGLAANEQFFGPGTRLTVL.

The table lists this clonotype with a few counts. The chain's CDR3 is CASSFGREQFF. The CDR3 DNA reads as TGTGCCAGCAGCTTCGGGCGGGAGCAGTTCTTC. The chain carries TRBV11-3 and TRBJ2-1, with D uncertain. Trimming cost V 3 bases and J 10 bases, with 7 bases left between them. This CDR3 comprises 11 residues. Germline V gives CDR1 SGHNT, CDR2 YENEEA. The variable domain in full, with the rest retrieved from reference TRBV11-3 and TRBJ2-1, is EAGVVQSPRYKIIEKKQPVAFWCNPISGHNTLYWYLQNLGQGPELLIRYENEEAVDDSQLPKDRFSAERLKGVDSTLKIQPAELGDSAVYLCASSFGREQFFGPGTRLTVL.

Regarding this clonotype: A junction boundary mismatches the germline segment, possibly from a read error. The chain employs TRBV11-2 and TRBJ2-3; the match to TRBD2 covers 8 bases. This CDR3 is 17 amino acids long. Germline assignment: CDR1 SGHAT and CDR2 FQNNGV. The CDR3 DNA reads TGTGCCAGCAGTTTACGGCTACGGGGGGGCGGCACAGATACACAGTATTTT. Its translation: CASSLRLRGGGTDTQYF.

This clonotype was seen a handful of times. The chain is built from TRBV12-3 or TRBV12-4 and TRBJ1-2; 7 nucleotides match TRBD1. The V and J ends lost 6 bases and 7 bases, in that order; junction bases with no gene match: 8. CDR3 size: 13 residues. The CDR3 is CASSASGGVGYTF. As DNA, the CDR3 is TGTGCCAGCAGCGCCTCAGGGGGAGTTGGCTACACCTTC.

The CDR3 nucleotides are TGTGCCAGCAGCTTAGCCGTCGGGAGCCGCACTAATGAAAAACTGTTTTTT. Amino acid sequence: CASSLAVGSRTNEKLFF. The genes are TRBV7-2 and TRBJ1-4; no clear D gene. Germline V gene sequence: CDR1 SGHTA, CDR2 FQGNSA. V shed 0 bases and J shed 2 bases, with 13 bases lying between them. The CDR3 covers 17 residues.

The chain couples TRBV7-2 to TRBJ1-6; no clear D gene. V dropped 8 bases and J dropped 10 bases, with 15 bases sitting between them. Germline V gene lookup returns CDR1 SGHTA and CDR2 FQGNSA. The CDR3 sequence is 13 residues long. The CDR3 coding sequence is TGTGCCAGCGGGCCGGCGAGTCCCTCACCCCTCCACTTT. This gives the protein CASGPASPSPLHF.